This TCR beta chain appears in the sequencing data of a study of shared clonotypes between healthy human individuals. As concerns this clone: Its antigen is currently unknown. The identical CDR3 is also encoded by other nucleotide sequences in the sample.

Study-wide results and caveats: Clonotypes shared by all four donors outscored non-shared clonotypes in generation probability.

Sequencing was at deep level. The method was immunoSEQ multiplex PCR; TCRdb's version includes in-frame clones alone and lacks a portion of them. Of about 1.1 million clones in the sample, around three quarters were seen once. Germline V CDR1 and CDR2: MDHEN, SYDVKM. The CDR3 is 12 amino acids. V gave up 3 bases and J gave up 1 base, with 3 bases separating them. The V and J genes are TRBV28 and TRBJ1-1; D ambiguous. The sample consisted of memory CD4+ T cells from PBMCs. Subset given: CD45RA-negative fraction. The sequence was obtained from a man between 18 and 29 years old in good health. Some clones in this sample may be carry-over from other donors' samples. The CDR3 region has the DNA TGTGCCAGCAGTTTTAGGAACACTGAAGCTTTCTTT. It translates to CASSFRNTEAFF.